This T cell receptor (beta chain) originates from a study of graft-versus-host responses after intestinal transplantation. Study information: Isolated intestinal, liver-intestinal, or multivisceral transplants had been given to the recipients.

Study findings and constraints: Declines in HvG clones occurring early post-transplant were associated with peak circulating GvH clone levels. Clonal ratios of graft-versus-host to host-versus-graft in allografts were high for patients exhibiting graft-donor T cell macrochimerism.

Details on this clone: Its antigen is currently unknown.

Sequencing used immunoSEQ multiplex PCR; TCRdb keeps in-frame clones, though not all of them. The table lists some 95,000 clones, about 91% of them singletons. Looked up from germline, CDR1 is ENHRY and CDR2 is SYGVKD. The CDR3 is 15 residues long. Trimming took 4 bases from V and 0 from J, leaving 13 bases between them. The clonotype comes from a human donor who received an intestinal transplant. V usage is TRBV10-3 and J usage is TRBJ2-7; D call uncertain. The source was unstimulated CD8+ T cells sorted from spleen or lymph node cells, collected before intestinal transplant. The CDR3 reads CAISVVAASSYEQYF. The DNA of the CDR3 is TGTGCCATCAGTGTTGTGGCGGCTAGCTCCTACGAGCAGTACTTC.